A selection of T cell receptor beta chains follows, all from one sample in a study of blood T cell repertoires in COVID-19. Assay used: immunoSEQ multiplex PCR; TCRdb lists only in-frame clones, some missing. The sample contains 300,000 to 450,000 clones, 88% of which appear only once. The sample consisted of PBMCs or T cells enriched from blood (not recorded which). The receptor source for this set is a woman between 18 and 29 years old who had recovered from COVID-19. Both conserved end residues are part of each CDR3. The D gene is left open where the match is weak. Size tells how often a clone was seen (once, few, many) or the class of an expanded clone, and some rows leave it out.

v_gene	j_gene	abundance	d_gene	CDR3nt	CDR3aa
TRBV18	TRBJ1-4	.	TRBD1	TGTGCCAGCTCGCCGGACAGGGCTCCTAATGAAAAACTGTTTTTT	CASSPDRAPNEKLFF
TRBV7-8	TRBJ1-6	.	TRBD1	TGTGCCAGCAGCTTAGAAGGGGGCCCAGTGTATAATTCACCCCTCCACTTT	CASSLEGGPVYNSPLHF
TRBV3-1/TRBV3-2	TRBJ2-1	.	TRBD2	TGTGCCAGCAGCCAAGATTCGGGGGGCTCCTACAATGAGCAGTTCTTC	CASSQDSGGSYNEQFF
TRBV4-2	TRBJ2-3	.	TRBD2	TGTGCCAGCAGCCCGTCAGGACTAGCGGACGGATCCACAGATACGCAGTATTTT	CASSPSGLADGSTDTQYF
TRBV5-4	TRBJ1-1	.	TRBD1	TGTGCCAGCAGCAGAGAGACAGGGACTGAAGCTTTCTTT	CASSRETGTEAFF
TRBV11-2	TRBJ1-6	.	.	TGTGCCAGCACCCACCCTTCGGGGTCACCCCTCCACTTT	CASTHPSGSPLHF
TRBV30	TRBJ1-3	.	.	TGTGCCTGTATATCTGGAAACACCATATATTTT	CACISGNTIYF
TRBV4-1	TRBJ2-3	.	.	TGCGCCAGCAGCCATCGCACTAGCACAGATACGCAGTATTTT	CASSHRTSTDTQYF
TRBV5-4	TRBJ2-1	.	TRBD2	TGTGCCAGCCACCTAGCGGGGGGGGGCAATGAGCAGTTCTTC	CASHLAGGGNEQFF
TRBV24-1	TRBJ2-3	.	.	TGTGCCACCAGTGATTCTACAGGTCGGCCAGATACGCAGTATTTT	CATSDSTGRPDTQYF
TRBV3-1/TRBV3-2	TRBJ2-3	once	.	TGTGCCAGCAGCCAAGTACTCAGCCCGGAGGGCACAGATACGCAGTATTTT	CASSQVLSPEGTDTQYF
TRBV5-1	TRBJ1-4	.	TRBD1	TGCGCCAGCAGCTTTAACAGGGGGGAAGGGATTGAAAAACTGTTTTTT	CASSFNRGEGIEKLFF
TRBV12-3/TRBV12-4	TRBJ1-2	once	.	TGTGCCAGCAGTTTTAACGGGGTCGGGGGCTACACCTTC	CASSFNGVGGYTF
TRBV18	TRBJ1-5	.	TRBD1	TGTGCCAGCTCACCAGCCACGGGACAGAACCGGCCCCAGCATTTT	CASSPATGQNRPQHF
TRBV28	TRBJ1-4	.	.	TGTGCCAGCAGTTTAGCAGGGAGGGAAAAACTGTTTTTT	CASSLAGREKLFF
TRBV28	TRBJ2-1	.	TRBD1	TGTGCCAGCAGTTTTTTGAAGGGGGCATCATACAATGAGCAGTTCTTC	CASSFLKGASYNEQFF
TRBV7-8	TRBJ1-5	.	.	TGTGCCAGCAGCCAGGACAGCCATAGCAATCAGCCCCAGCATTTT	CASSQDSHSNQPQHF
TRBV6-4	TRBJ1-4	.	.	TGTGCCAGCAGTGAGAGCGGGAGCCGGCATGAAAAACTGTTTTTT	CASSESGSRHEKLFF
TRBV30	TRBJ2-7	.	TRBD1	TGTGCCTGGAGGTCTTTAGGGACAGGCGCGAGAAACTACGAGCAGTACTTC	CAWRSLGTGARNYEQYF
TRBV6-2/TRBV6-3	TRBJ2-1	.	TRBD1	TGTGCCAGCAGTCCGGGACAGTGGGCCTACAATGAGCAGTTCTTC	CASSPGQWAYNEQFF
TRBV30	TRBJ1-1	.	.	TGTGCCTGGAGTGGGGCCAGGGACACTGAAGCTTTCTTT	CAWSGARDTEAFF
TRBV6-1	TRBJ2-7	.	TRBD1	TGTGCCAGCAGTGCGTTATTGCCGGGACAGGGGAAGAGGTACGAGCAGTACTTC	CASSALLPGQGKRYEQYF
TRBV5-6	TRBJ2-3	.	TRBD1	TGTGCCAGCAGCGGAGGGACAGGGCACACAGATACGCAGTATTTT	CASSGGTGHTDTQYF
TRBV18	TRBJ1-2	.	.	TGTGCCAGCTCACCATCTTCGGTCCCAGGGGCTTATGGCTACACCTTC	CASSPSSVPGAYGYTF
TRBV4-2	TRBJ2-1	few	.	TGTGCCAGCAGCCAAGAAAAACAGGGAAGCTCCTACAATGAGCAGTTCTTC	CASSQEKQGSSYNEQFF
TRBV7-2	TRBJ1-5	few	TRBD1	TGTGCCAGCAGCCCACAGGGGGCTCCCCCGTATAGCAATCAGCCCCAGCATTTT	CASSPQGAPPYSNQPQHF
TRBV5-1	TRBJ1-1	.	TRBD1	TGCGCCAGCAGCTTGGAGACAGGGAGCGCTGAAGCTTTCTTT	CASSLETGSAEAFF